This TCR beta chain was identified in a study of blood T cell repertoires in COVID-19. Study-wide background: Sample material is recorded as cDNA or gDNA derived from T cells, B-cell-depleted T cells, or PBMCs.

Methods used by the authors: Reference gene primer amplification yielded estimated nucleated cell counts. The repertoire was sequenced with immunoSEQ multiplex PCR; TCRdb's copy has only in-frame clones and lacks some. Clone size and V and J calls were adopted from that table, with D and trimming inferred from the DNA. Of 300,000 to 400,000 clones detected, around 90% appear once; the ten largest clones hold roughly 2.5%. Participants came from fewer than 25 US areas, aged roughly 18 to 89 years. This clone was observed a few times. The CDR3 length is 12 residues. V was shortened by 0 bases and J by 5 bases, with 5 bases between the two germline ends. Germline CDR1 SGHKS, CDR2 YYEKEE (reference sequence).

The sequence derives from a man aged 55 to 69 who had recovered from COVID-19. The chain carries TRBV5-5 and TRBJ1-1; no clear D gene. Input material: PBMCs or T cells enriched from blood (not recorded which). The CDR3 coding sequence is TGTGCCAGCAGCTTGGTAGAGACTGAAGCTTTCTTT. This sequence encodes CASSLVETEAFF. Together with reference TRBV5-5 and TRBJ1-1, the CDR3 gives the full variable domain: DAGVTQSPTHLIKTRGQQVTLRCSPISGHKSVSWYQQVLGQGPQFIFQYYEKEERGRGNFPDRFSARQFPNYSSELNVNALLLGDSALYLCASSLVETEAFFGQGTRLTVV.